One sample yielded the 27 T cell receptor beta chains listed below, sequenced in a study of cytomegalovirus exposure and HLA in healthy donors (dated by TCRdb to the late 2010s). Library preparation was by the immunoSEQ multiplex PCR assay. For the multiplex PCR, a mixture combining 60 forward primers for TCR Vbeta segments and 13 reverse primers for TCR Jbeta segments was used. Held by TCRdb, this immuneACCESS table contains in-frame sequences only and omits some clones. Under half of the omission traces to an unresolved V gene where checked; the cause of the rest is unknown. Present in this sample are around 100,000 clones, 55% to 70% of which were seen just once. The ten largest clones add up to roughly 2% of the sample. The material sequenced was PBMCs. The receptors come from a woman younger than 45 in good health and CMV-seronegative.

The rearrangement joins TRBV10-3 to TRBJ1-2, with D maybe TRBD1 (6 bases). Trimming removed 7 bases from V and 1 base from J, with 10 bases in between. Germline V gene lookup returns CDR1 ENHRY and CDR2 SYGVKD. CDR3 size: 13 residues. The CDR3 spells CAIKRQVNYGYTF. DNA of the CDR3: TGTGCCATCAAGAGACAGGTTAACTATGGCTACACCTTC.

This clone has more than one count but fewer than ten. The V call is TRBV5-1, the J call TRBJ2-5, with a tentative D call TRBD2 (6 bases). The CDR3 has 15 amino acids. V lost 0 bases to trimming and J lost 7 bases, with 16 bases between them. The germline CDR1 and CDR2 sequences are SGHRS and YFSETQ. CDR3 nucleotides: TGCGCCAGCAGCTTGGTGGTAGGGGCCGGGGGGACCCAGTACTTC. This gives the protein CASSLVVGAGGTQYF.

V gene TRBV4-2 combines with J gene TRBJ2-7; 7 bases match TRBD1. This CDR3 has 16 residues. With V trimmed by 2 bases and J by 2 bases, 9 bases remained unmatched. CDR1 is LGHNA and CDR2 is YNFKEQ in the germline V gene. The CDR3 reads CASSQSRDSPTYEQYF. The CDR3 nucleotides read TGTGCCAGCAGCCAATCCCGGGACAGTCCAACCTACGAGCAGTACTTC.

J is TRBJ2-5 and V is TRBV19; possible D gene TRBD1, 6 bases. CDR1 LNHDA and CDR2 SQIVND come from the germline V gene (reference sequence). V gave up 3 bases and J gave up 2 bases, with 13 bases separating them. This CDR3 spans 15 amino acids. The CDR3 protein is CASSMAQGAQETQYF. Written as DNA, the CDR3 is TGTGCCAGTAGTATGGCACAGGGTGCGCAAGAGACCCAGTACTTC.

This clone showed up just once. The V gene is TRBV14, the J gene TRBJ2-3; no clear D. V lost 6 bases and J 2 bases, leaving 3 bases between the germline ends. The CDR3 has 11 amino acids. Germline V gene data show CDR1 as SGHDN and CDR2 as FVKESK. The CDR3 DNA sequence: TGTGCCAGCAGTCACACAGATACGCAGTATTTT. Translation: CASSHTDTQYF.

This sequence joins TRBV6-1 and TRBJ1-3; weak D call: TRBD1 (6 bases). This CDR3 is 16 amino acids long. The V and J ends lost 4 bases and 0 bases respectively, with 13 bases between them. Germline CDR1 reads MNHNS; CDR2 reads SASEGT. CDR3 in DNA: TGTGCCAGCAGTGCGGACAGCTACTACTCTGGAAACACCATATATTTT. Translation gives CASSADSYYSGNTIYF.

The rearrangement links TRBV12-2 to TRBJ1-5; TRBD1, as called in the table, went unchecked against the DNA. TRBV12-2 is a listed pseudogene. CDR3 length: 18 residues. The CDR3 DNA sequence: TGTGCAAGTCGCTTATCAGGGGGCGCGGATGGTGGCAATCAGCCCCAGCATTTT. Amino acid sequence: CASRLSGGADGGNQPQHF.

The rearrangement uses TRBV5-1 and TRBJ2-7; maybe TRBD1 (5 bases). Germline V gives CDR1 SGHRS, CDR2 YFSETQ. This CDR3 region has 14 residues. Trimming cost V 1 base and J 0 bases, with 8 bases left between them. The CDR3 DNA sequence: TGCGCCAGCAGCTTGCACAGGAGCTCCTACGAGCAGTACTTC. It encodes CASSLHRSSYEQYF.

The chain is built from TRBV30 and TRBJ2-7, with D possibly TRBD2 on 5 matching bases. Germline V lookup: CDR1 GTSNPN, CDR2 SVGIG (reference sequence). The CDR3 spans 15 residues. V lost 0 bases and J 6 bases, leaving 18 bases between the germline ends. Here the CDR3 DNA reads TGTGCCTGGAGTGTAGGCTGGGGATTGGAGGTCGAGCAGTACTTC. Encoded protein: CAWSVGWGLEVEQYF.

The CDR3 nucleotides read TGTGCCAGCAGCCCAGGACAGGGAGGGTACGAGCAGTACTTC. It specifies CASSPGQGGYEQYF. The rearrangement joins TRBV5-4 to TRBJ2-7; tentative D call: TRBD1 (8 bases). V gave up 4 bases and J gave up 4 bases, with 15 bases separating them. CDR1 is SGHNT, CDR2 YYREEE, per germline (reference sequence). The CDR3 contains 14 residues. The complete variable domain, with remaining parts taken from reference TRBV5-4 and TRBJ2-7, reads ETGVTQSPTHLIKTRGQQVTLRCSSQSGHNTVSWYQQALGQGPQFIFQYYREEENGRGNFPPRFSGLQFPNYSSELNVNALELDDSALYLCASSPGQGGYEQYFGPGTRLTVT.

This clone was seen ten or more times. This chain links TRBV19 with TRBJ2-6; the D is unclear. Germline V CDR1 and CDR2: LNHDA, SQIVND (reference sequence). The CDR3 extends over 11 amino acids. Between the trimmed V and J ends, which lost 10 bases and 1 base, there was a span of 2 bases. CDR3 nucleotide sequence: TGTGCCACGTCTGGGGCCAACGTCCTGACTTTC. Its translation: CATSGANVLTF. Complete variable domain (other parts from reference TRBV19 and TRBJ2-6): DGGITQSPKYLFRKEGQNVTLSCEQNLNHDAMYWYRQDPGQGLRLIYYSQIVNDFQKGDIAEGYSVSREKKESFPLTVTSAQKNPTAFYLCATSGANVLTFGAGSRLTVL.

The gene calls are TRBV7-9 and TRBJ2-5; TRBD2 aligns across 15 bases. Germline values: CDR1 SEHNR, CDR2 FQNEAQ (reference sequence). CDR3 size: 18 residues. Germline trimming cut 5 bases from V and 1 base from J; bases unmatched to any gene: 8. Here the CDR3 reads CASSTGLAGGPSQETQYF. The CDR3 coding sequence is TGTGCCAGCAGCACAGGACTAGCGGGAGGGCCCTCCCAAGAGACCCAGTACTTC.

This clone was seen only a few times. The junction and the germline gene differ at one end; a read error may be behind it. In DNA, the CDR3 is TGTGCCAGCAGCGAAGACCAGTATCAGCCCCAGCATTTT. Residues: CASSEDQYQPQHF. The gene calls are TRBV2 and TRBJ1-5; D is undetermined. Germline values: CDR1 SNHLY, CDR2 FYNNEI. This CDR3 spans 13 amino acids.

The CDR3 nucleotides are TGTGCCAGCAGCCCCGATGGGGGGGGCACTGAAGCTTTCTTT. The encoded protein is CASSPDGGGTEAFF. V and J are TRBV5-4 and TRBJ1-1; TRBD1 is a possible D gene (5 bases). V shed 4 bases and J shed 4 bases, with 14 bases lying between them. This CDR3 contains 14 residues. Germline values: CDR1 SGHNT, CDR2 YYREEE (reference sequence). Combining the CDR3 with reference TRBV5-4 and TRBJ1-1 gives the whole variable domain ETGVTQSPTHLIKTRGQQVTLRCSSQSGHNTVSWYQQALGQGPQFIFQYYREEENGRGNFPPRFSGLQFPNYSSELNVNALELDDSALYLCASSPDGGGTEAFFGQGTRLTVV.

This clone appeared once. V gene TRBV5-1 combines with J gene TRBJ2-4, with TRBD2 as a possible D gene (6 bases). Trimming took off 2 bases at V and 1 base at J, with 13 bases between the two ends. Germline CDR1 and CDR2: SGHRS and YFSETQ. There are 16 residues in the CDR3. The CDR3 loop is CASSFGGGKAKNIQYF. DNA for the CDR3: TGCGCCAGCAGCTTCGGTGGCGGGAAGGCCAAAAACATTCAGTACTTC.

This CDR3 reads CASSLAGTGGPGYTF. CDR3 DNA sequence: TGTGCCAGCAGCTTAGCCGGGACAGGGGGCCCTGGCTACACCTTC. The chain combines TRBV11-2 with TRBJ1-2, with 12 positions matching TRBD1. Trimming took 1 base from V and 7 from J; bases not matched to a gene: 4. This CDR3 is 15 amino acids long. The germline V gene encodes CDR1 SGHAT and CDR2 FQNNGV.

This rearrangement joins TRBV15 to TRBJ1-1; D is ambiguous. The CDR3 length is 13 residues. CDR1 is LNHNV and CDR2 is YYDKDF in the germline V gene (reference sequence). V was pared by 0 bases and J by 7 bases, with 9 bases between. CDR3 loop: CATSRDWSVEAFF. Here the CDR3 DNA reads TGTGCCACCAGCAGAGATTGGTCGGTTGAAGCTTTCTTT.

This clone appeared a few times. The chain recombines TRBV30 with TRBJ2-3; D is possibly TRBD2 (5 bases). V gave up 3 bases and J gave up 0 bases, with 7 bases separating them. The CDR3 length is 13 residues. Germline CDR1 is GTSNPN and CDR2 is SVGIG (reference sequence). CDR3 nucleotides: TGTGCCTGGAGCGGGATTAGCACAGATACGCAGTATTTT. Protein sequence: CAWSGISTDTQYF.

The chain uses TRBV5-6 and TRBJ1-2; 8 bases align to TRBD1. The CDR3 has 15 amino acids. Germline CDR1 and CDR2: SGHDT and YYEEEE. Trimming at V came to 0 bases and at J to 7 bases, leaving 8 bases not matched to a gene. The CDR3 loop reads CASSLEAGGLSGYTF. Here the CDR3 DNA reads TGTGCCAGCAGCTTGGAGGCAGGGGGCTTATCTGGCTACACCTTC.

The chain combines TRBV5-4 with TRBJ1-2, with unresolved D. The CDR3 runs to 14 residues. With 7 bases removed from V and 5 bases from J, the gap between germline ends came to 18 bases. CDR1 SGHNT and CDR2 YYREEE come from the germline V gene (reference sequence). The DNA for the CDR3 is TGTGCCAGCGAGAAAGAGGGCGGTCTGTATGGCTACACCTTC. It yields the protein CASEKEGGLYGYTF.

This clone occurred a few times. The genes are TRBV25-1 and TRBJ2-5; 8 positions agree with TRBD1. The V gene end was trimmed by 5 bases and the J gene end by 5 bases; junction bases not matched to a gene: 7. Per the germline V gene, CDR1 is MGHDK and CDR2 is SYGVNS. The CDR3 spans 14 residues. CDR3 residues: CASSSGAGGETQYF. The CDR3 nucleotides are TGTGCCAGCAGTTCGGGGGCAGGGGGCGAGACCCAGTACTTC.

The chain has TRBV19 and TRBJ2-7; 7 bases fit TRBD1. V shed 6 bases and J 2 bases; nucleotides not matched to a gene: 7. Germline V gene lookup returns CDR1 LNHDA and CDR2 SQIVND (reference sequence). The CDR3 spans 14 residues. The CDR3 DNA sequence: TGTGCCAGTAGCGCCCGGGACAGAGCCTACGAGCAGTACTTC. This gives the protein CASSARDRAYEQYF.

This clone turned up a few times. V and J are TRBV20-1 and TRBJ1-1, with D unresolved. This CDR3 is built from 11 residues. Trimming stripped 2 bases from V and 8 bases from J, with 9 bases between. Per the germline V gene, CDR1 is DFQATT and CDR2 is SNEGSKA (reference sequence). The CDR3, as DNA: TGCAGTGCTAGACAGTTCCCAGAAGCTTTCTTT. Its protein is CSARQFPEAFF.

This clone was observed a few times. V and J are TRBV6-4 and TRBJ2-3; 10 nucleotides line up with TRBD1. Germline CDR1 is MRHNA and CDR2 is SNTAGT. Losses at the gene ends were 8 bases for V and 2 bases for J; bases not matched to a gene: 4. The CDR3 length is 14 residues. For the CDR3, the DNA is TGTGCCAGCTCGACAGGGGGCCTCACAGATACGCAGTATTTT. This sequence encodes CASSTGGLTDTQYF.

J is TRBJ1-2 and V is TRBV7-2; D is possibly TRBD1 (5 bases). The CDR3 sequence is 13 residues long. In germline, CDR1 is SGHTA, CDR2 FQGNSA. Trimming took 2 bases from V and 6 from J, leaving 10 bases between them. DNA of the CDR3: TGTGCCAGCAGCTTAAACAGGAGGGATGGCTACACCTTC. Amino acids: CASSLNRRDGYTF.

The rearrangement joins TRBV6-1 to TRBJ2-7; D gene ambiguous. Between the trimmed V and J ends, which lost 4 bases and 1 base, there was a span of 11 bases. Germline values: CDR1 MNHNS, CDR2 SASEGT. The CDR3 sequence is 14 residues long. This CDR3 reads CASSGRSPSYEQYF. Here the CDR3 DNA reads TGTGCCAGCAGTGGCCGGTCGCCATCCTACGAGCAGTACTTC.

The CDR3 DNA is TGTGCCAGCAGCCTGATAGGGGGGGAGGTCCGTGAGCAGTTCTTC. Its protein product is CASSLIGGEVREQFF. This sequence joins TRBV11-2 and TRBJ2-1; D might be TRBD2 (7 bases). The CDR3 has 15 amino acids. The germline V gene encodes CDR1 SGHAT and CDR2 FQNNGV. The V gene lost 5 bases and the J gene lost 9 bases, with 20 bases spanning the gap.